These 7 T cell receptor beta chains share one sample of origin, sequenced in a study of lymphopenia after photon versus proton radiotherapy. Clones were read by immunoSEQ multiplex PCR, and TCRdb kept only the in-frame ones, dropping some. The data hold 150,000 to 200,000 clones, with approximately 90% observed a single time. The sample consisted of peripheral blood, taken from a patient treated with photon-based radiotherapy. The receptor set was obtained from a man between 50 and 59 years old with gastric cancer.

V and J are TRBV29-1 and TRBJ1-3; no firm D call. In germline, CDR1 is SQVTM, CDR2 ANQGSEA. This CDR3 has 14 residues. V lost 7 bases and J 0 bases, leaving 13 bases between the germline ends. This chain's CDR3 is CSAWLGNSGNTIYF. The CDR3 bases are TGCAGCGCCTGGTTAGGGAACTCTGGAAACACCATATATTTT. Looking up the rest from reference TRBV29-1 and TRBJ1-3 gives the full variable domain: SAVISQKPSRDICQRGTSLTIQCQVDSQVTMMFWYRQQPGQSLTLIATANQGSEATYESGFVIDKFPISRPNLTFSTLTVSNMSPEDSSIYLCSAWLGNSGNTIYFGEGSWLTVV.

The chain employs TRBV20-1 and TRBJ2-7; D unresolved. V dropped 4 bases and J dropped 7 bases, with 11 bases sitting between them. The CDR3 covers 11 residues. Germline CDR1 is DFQATT and CDR2 is SNEGSKA (reference sequence). The CDR3 DNA follows: TGCAGTGCTATGTTCGGATTTGAGCAGTACTTC. Its protein product is CSAMFGFEQYF.

The chain carries TRBV18 and TRBJ1-3; TRBD1 is a possible D gene (6 bases). This CDR3 region has 16 residues. In germline, CDR1 is KGHSH, CDR2 LQKENI. With 0 bases removed from V and 4 bases from J, the gap between germline ends came to 13 bases. The CDR3 DNA reads as TGTGCCAGCTCACCACCAGGAGGGACATCAGGAAACACCATATATTTT. Its protein product is CASSPPGGTSGNTIYF.

The J gene is TRBJ2-2, the V gene TRBV27, with TRBD2 matching over 13 bases. Germline V lookup: CDR1 MNHEY, CDR2 SMNVEV (reference sequence). The CDR3 is 16 amino acids. The V and J ends lost 6 bases and 4 bases, in that order; junction bases with no gene match: 5. CDR3 region: CASRPGLAGITGELFF. The CDR3, as DNA: TGTGCCAGCAGACCGGGACTAGCGGGGATCACCGGGGAGCTGTTTTTT.

This clone has just one count. V usage is TRBV9 and J usage is TRBJ2-1; D uncertain. Per the germline V gene, CDR1 is SGDLS and CDR2 is YYNGEE. The CDR3 is 13 residues long. V lost 0 bases and J 5 bases, leaving 6 bases between the germline ends. The CDR3 loop reads CASSVEANNEQFF. The CDR3 nucleotides are TGTGCCAGCAGCGTAGAAGCGAACAATGAGCAGTTCTTC.

This clone was seen more than once but under ten times. The chain is built from TRBV25-1 and TRBJ2-7; tentative D call: TRBD1 (6 bases). Trimming left V 4 bases short and J 4 bases short, with 14 bases between. Germline-derived CDR1 and CDR2 are MGHDK and SYGVNS. The CDR3 consists of 14 residues. The CDR3 nucleotides read TGTGCCAGCAGTGGGGCAGGGGTCGCATACGAGCAGTACTTC. Its translation: CASSGAGVAYEQYF.

The V call is TRBV11-2, the J call TRBJ1-4, with D possibly matching TRBD1 (5 bases). CDR1 and CDR2 from the germline V gene are SGHAT and FQNNGV. There are 14 residues in the CDR3. The germline V and J ends were trimmed by 1 base and 6 bases, with 9 bases remaining between them. CDR3 nucleotides: TGTGCCAGCAGCTTAGTTAGGGGCCATGAAAAACTGTTTTTT. Protein: CASSLVRGHEKLFF.